The rows below give T cell receptor beta chains drawn from one sample of a study of blood T cell repertoires in COVID-19. Only in-frame clones appear in the TCRdb table, and some are missing; sequencing was by immunoSEQ multiplex PCR. The data hold some 130,000 clones, with around 86% observed a single time. The source material was peripheral blood. The receptors were gathered from an older woman with active or convalescent COVID-19. Each CDR3 is given with its conserved first and last residue. The D gene is left open where the match is weak. Rows give clone size only sometimes, using once, few, many, or a class for an expanded clone.

>TRBV5-4|NA|NA|TRBJ2-1
TGTGCCAGTTCCCGGGGGGCAGTCTACAATGAGCAGTTCTTC
CASSRGAVYNEQFF
>TRBV19|NA|NA|TRBJ1-4
TGTGCCAGTAGTATAGCAGTGGCGGTTTCTGAAAAACTGTTTTTT
CASSIAVAVSEKLFF
>TRBV5-1|NA|NA|TRBJ2-2
TGCGCCAGCAGCTTACGAACAGGGTTGAAGGCCGGGGAGCTGTTTTTT
CASSLRTGLKAGELFF
>TRBV7-2|TRBD2|NA|TRBJ2-1
TGTGCCAGCAGCTTAGGCCCGGGGGGGGTCAATGAGCAGTTCTTC
CASSLGPGGVNEQFF
>TRBV3-1/TRBV3-2|NA|NA|TRBJ1-6
TGTGCCAGCAGCCAAGTTAGCCTAAATTCACCCCTCCACTTT
CASSQVSLNSPLHF
>TRBV10-1|NA|NA|TRBJ1-1
TGCGCCAGCAGTTCGGGGATAAATCCGAATTTGAGGAACACTGAAGCTTTCTTT
CASSSGINPNLRNTEAFF
>TRBV5-6|TRBD1|NA|TRBJ1-2
TGTGCCAGCAGCTTGGGGAGCGGTTGGACAGGGACCTATGGCTACACCTTC
CASSLGSGWTGTYGYTF
>TRBV3-1/TRBV3-2|NA|NA|TRBJ1-5
TGTGCCAGCAGCCCCCAGGTTGGCAGCAATCAGCCCCAGCATTTT
CASSPQVGSNQPQHF
>TRBV3-1/TRBV3-2|TRBD2|NA|TRBJ2-1
TGTGCCAGCAGCCAAAGGACTAGCGGGGTGACCCACAATGAGCAGTTCTTC
CASSQRTSGVTHNEQFF
>TRBV27|TRBD1|NA|TRBJ1-5
TGTGCCAGCAGTACAGGGGCCCAGCCCCAGCATTTT
CASSTGAQPQHF
>TRBV6-5|NA|NA|TRBJ1-3
TGTGCCAGCTTGCTCTTTGAGCGCGGTGGAAACACCATATATTTT
CASLLFERGGNTIYF
>TRBV14|NA|NA|TRBJ2-7
TGTGCCAGCAGCCGCTCGACAGGTGCCTACGAGCAGTACTTC
CASSRSTGAYEQYF
>TRBV6-5|NA|NA|TRBJ1-6
TGTGCCAGCAGTACCGGTGCACCCCTCCACTTT
CASSTGAPLHF
>TRBV28|NA|NA|TRBJ1-1
TGTGCCAGCAGTTTCCTCAGGGGAGGGACTGAAGCTTTCTTT
CASSFLRGGTEAFF
>TRBV2|NA|few|TRBJ2-3
TGTGCCAGCAGGAGTGGGGGCGGACTTCACACAGATACGCAGTATTTT
CASRSGGGLHTDTQYF
>TRBV19|TRBD2|NA|TRBJ2-1
TGTGCCAGTATATCTAGCGGGAGCTACAATGAGCAGTTCTTC
CASISSGSYNEQFF
>TRBV5-6|NA|NA|TRBJ1-5
TGTGCCAGCAGCTTGGAATCCAGAGCGAATCAGCCCCAGCATTTT
CASSLESRANQPQHF
>TRBV6-5|NA|NA|TRBJ1-4
TGTGCCAGCAGTAGGAGCGTGAAACTGTTTTTT
CASSRSVKLFF
>TRBV5-1|TRBD1|NA|TRBJ2-3
TGCGCCAGCAGCCTGTCCGGGACAGGGGGCTCGGGCAGGACAGATACGCAGTATTTT
CASSLSGTGGSGRTDTQYF
>TRBV3-1/TRBV3-2|NA|NA|TRBJ1-2
TGTGCCAGCAGCCAAGGAGGGAGAGGTGGCTACACCTTC
CASSQGGRGGYTF
>TRBV29-1|NA|NA|TRBJ2-5
TGCAGCGTTGAATCCCCCCAGGGTATAGAGACCCAGTACTTC
CSVESPQGIETQYF
>TRBV4-3|TRBD1|few|TRBJ1-6
TGCGCCAGCAGCCAAGAAGGGGGCTATTCACCCCTCCACTTT
CASSQEGGYSPLHF
>TRBV6-5|NA|once|TRBJ1-5
TGTGCCAGCAGCCCGACGGGGTATAGCAATCAGCCCCAGCATTTT
CASSPTGYSNQPQHF
>TRBV6-5|TRBD1|NA|TRBJ1-1
TGTGCCAGCACCTACGGGCAGGGGGGCTCGTCGAGCTTT
CASTYGQGGSSSF
>TRBV30|TRBD1|NA|TRBJ1-5
TGTGCCTGGAGTGTAGGGGCAGGGGGCGGGCAGCCCCAGCATTTT
CAWSVGAGGGQPQHF
>TRBV28|TRBD2|once|TRBJ2-1
TGTGCCAGCAGTAGCGGGAAGGGTGAGCAGTTCTTC
CASSSGKGEQFF
>TRBV5-4|NA|NA|TRBJ1-1
TGTGCCAGCAGCTTTGGCCTGAACACTGAAGCTTTCTTT
CASSFGLNTEAFF
>TRBV9|TRBD1|few|TRBJ2-2
TGTGCCAGCAGCGCCCGACAGGGCGCTAGCACCGGGGAGCTGTTTTTT
CASSARQGASTGELFF
>TRBV19|NA|NA|TRBJ2-1
TGTGCCAGTAGTATTGGTCGGGACAATGAGCAGTTCTTC
CASSIGRDNEQFF
>TRBV30|NA|NA|TRBJ1-5
TGTGCCTGGAGTGTACGGGGAGGTTATAGCAATCAGCCCCAGCATTTT
CAWSVRGGYSNQPQHF
>TRBV5-1|NA|NA|TRBJ2-1
TGCGCCAGCAGTATGCGAACCGGGATGGGCAATGAGCAGTTCTTC
CASSMRTGMGNEQFF
>TRBV7-6|NA|NA|TRBJ1-6
TGTGCCAGCAGCTTAGCGATAACAGGGAGTGTGAATTCACCCCTCCACTTT
CASSLAITGSVNSPLHF
>TRBV4-1|NA|NA|TRBJ1-5
TGCGCCAGCAGCCTAAGACAGGGCAATCAGCCCCAGCATTTT
CASSLRQGNQPQHF
>TRBV7-9|TRBD2|many|TRBJ2-5
TGTGCCAGCAGTCGACCGACTAGCCGAGAGACCCAGTACTTC
CASSRPTSRETQYF
>TRBV5-4|NA|NA|TRBJ2-3
TGTGCCAGCAGCTTGGCTGGGGCCGATACGCAGTATTTT
CASSLAGADTQYF
>TRBV6-5|NA|NA|TRBJ1-5
TGTGCCAGCAGCCTCGAGCGAGTGAGTCAGCCCCAGCATTTT
CASSLERVSQPQHF
>TRBV4-2|NA|NA|TRBJ2-7
TGTGCCAGCAGCCCGTCGCCTGTTAACACCTACGAGCAGTACTTC
CASSPSPVNTYEQYF
>TRBV28|NA|few|TRBJ1-1
TGTGCCAGCAGAGACGACAGGTTGATGAACACTGAAGCTTTCTTT
CASRDDRLMNTEAFF
>TRBV6-5|NA|NA|TRBJ2-1
TGTGCCAGCAGTTACTGGCAGGGGCATGAGCAGTTCTTC
CASSYWQGHEQFF
>TRBV27|TRBD2|NA|TRBJ2-7
TGTGCCAGCAGCTCCTTAGCGGGAGGGCCTTACGAGCAGTACTTC
CASSSLAGGPYEQYF
>TRBV6-2/TRBV6-3|NA|NA|TRBJ1-6
TGTGCCAGCAGTTACGTGGACACCTATAATTCACCCCTCCACTTT
CASSYVDTYNSPLHF
>TRBV20-1|NA|NA|TRBJ1-5
TGCAGTGCTAGTACGGGGAATCAGCCCCAGCATTTT
CSASTGNQPQHF
>TRBV12-3/TRBV12-4|NA|once|TRBJ1-2
TGTGCCAGCAGTTTGGGAGGGTCTTATGGCTACACCTTC
CASSLGGSYGYTF
>TRBV4-1|TRBD2|NA|TRBJ2-7
TGCGCCAGCAGCCGTTTAGCGGGAGCGACCTACGAGCAGTACTTC
CASSRLAGATYEQYF
>TRBV5-1|TRBD1|NA|TRBJ2-1
TGCGCCAGCAGCTTGGGACAGGGATCCTACAATGAGCAGTTCTTC
CASSLGQGSYNEQFF
>TRBV29-1|TRBD1|NA|TRBJ2-1
TGCAGCGTTGATGGGACAGGGGGCCTCAGCTACAATGAGCAGTTCTTC
CSVDGTGGLSYNEQFF
>TRBV5-1|TRBD2|NA|TRBJ2-5
TGCGCCAGCAGCTCCGGTCGGACTAGCGGGGAGATCCAAGAGACCCAGTACTTC
CASSSGRTSGEIQETQYF
>TRBV4-3|NA|NA|TRBJ1-1
TGCGCCAGCAGCCAGGGTAGCGCGGCGGTGGACACTGAAGCTTTCTTT
CASSQGSAAVDTEAFF
>TRBV2|NA|NA|TRBJ2-4
TGTGCCAGCAGTGAATTCGTCCCCGGTCTTATTCAGTACTTC
CASSEFVPGLIQYF
>TRBV2|NA|NA|TRBJ1-6
TGTGCCAGCCGGTGGAGTGGGACTTCATTTTCACCCCTCCACTTT
CASRWSGTSFSPLHF